One and the same sample provided the 21 T cell receptor beta chains below, sequenced in a study of blood T cell repertoires in COVID-19. Clones were sequenced by immunoSEQ multiplex PCR, and TCRdb holds only the in-frame ones, with some missing. Of some 220,000 clones in the sample, around 85% were seen once. The sample taken for sequencing was peripheral blood. The receptor set was obtained from a woman in her 70s with COVID-19, enrolled during active disease.

V is TRBV27 and J is TRBJ2-7, with 9 positions matching TRBD1. J was trimmed by 0 bases and V by 6 bases; bases with no gene match: 6. The CDR3 contains 15 residues. Germline values: CDR1 MNHEY, CDR2 SMNVEV (reference sequence). CDR3 sequence reads: CASRTDRGLSYEQYF. CDR3 coding DNA: TGTGCCAGCAGGACGGACAGGGGTCTCTCCTACGAGCAGTACTTC.

The genes are TRBV5-6 and TRBJ2-7; D is possibly TRBD2 (5 bases). V lost 4 bases and J lost 9, with 11 bases in between. The CDR3 is made up of 11 amino acids. Germline loops: CDR1 SGHDT, CDR2 YYEEEE. CDR3 residues: CASSAREGQYF. CDR3 nucleotide sequence: TGTGCCAGCAGCGCTCGAGAGGGGCAGTACTTC.

The chain is built from TRBV3-1 (or the pseudogene TRBV3-2) and TRBJ1-2, with D unresolved. Germline CDR1 is LGHDT and CDR2 is YNNKEL (reference sequence). Deletions cut 0 bases from V and 4 bases from J, with 15 bases between. CDR3 length equals 16 residues. The CDR3 here is CASSQEQNYPIYGYTF. CDR3 nucleotide sequence: TGTGCCAGCAGCCAAGAACAGAATTACCCTATCTATGGCTACACCTTC.

The gene calls are TRBV4-3 and TRBJ1-1; no firm D call. Germline V gene data show CDR1 as LGHNA and CDR2 as YSLEER. The CDR3 is made up of 15 amino acids. V was clipped by 0 bases and J by 0 bases, with 8 bases between them. CDR3 bases: TGCGCCAGCAGCCAAGATTGGCAGATGAACACTGAAGCTTTCTTT. Translating gives CASSQDWQMNTEAFF.

V and J are TRBV19 and TRBJ1-2; 8 bases match TRBD1. J was trimmed by 7 bases and V by 6 bases; bases with no gene match: 10. The germline V gene has CDR1 LNHDA and CDR2 SQIVND (reference sequence). This CDR3 region has 14 residues. For the CDR3, the DNA is TGTGCCAGTAGCGGACAGGGTCAAGTCTTTGGCTACACCTTC. Its protein is CASSGQGQVFGYTF.

The V call is TRBV30, the J call TRBJ1-5; D is possibly TRBD1 (6 bases). V lost 2 bases, J lost 1 base, and 9 bases lay in between. The CDR3 is made up of 14 amino acids. Germline values: CDR1 GTSNPN, CDR2 SVGIG (reference sequence). The CDR3 nucleotides read TGTGCCTGGAGTCCGGACAGCAGCAATCAGCCCCAGCATTTT. Translation: CAWSPDSSNQPQHF.

The J gene is TRBJ2-7, the V gene TRBV11-2, with 10 bases lining up with TRBD2. Germline loops: CDR1 SGHAT, CDR2 FQNNGV. V shed 1 base, J shed 1 base, and the junction held 1 base outside the gene matches. The CDR3 extends over 15 amino acids. The CDR3 sequence: CASSLAAGGSYEQYF. The CDR3 DNA reads as TGTGCCAGCAGCTTAGCAGCGGGGGGGTCCTACGAGCAGTACTTC.

The CDR3 DNA follows: TGTGCCAGCAGCGTAGCTGGGTCTACAGGGAGCTCCTACGAGCAGTACTTC. This codes for CASSVAGSTGSSYEQYF. The chain has TRBV9 and TRBJ2-7, with D perhaps TRBD1 (6 bases). The CDR3 runs to 17 residues. Germline lookup yields CDR1 SGDLS and CDR2 YYNGEE. Between the trimmed V and J ends, which lost 0 bases and 0 bases, there was a span of 16 bases.

The CDR3 region is CASSIGGTGSGIQYF. For the CDR3, the DNA is TGTGCCAGTAGTATAGGTGGGACTGGGTCGGGCATTCAGTACTTC. V gene TRBV19 combines with J gene TRBJ2-4; tentative D call: TRBD2 (6 bases). The CDR3 is 15 residues long. V lost 1 base and J 9 bases, leaving 16 bases between the germline ends. From germline, CDR1 is LNHDA and CDR2 SQIVND (reference sequence).

J is TRBJ1-1 and V is TRBV7-9; 7 positions agree with TRBD1. V shed 6 bases and J 3 bases; nucleotides not matched to a gene: 4. The germline V gene has CDR1 SEHNR and CDR2 FQNEAQ (reference sequence). The CDR3 is 13 amino acids. CDR3 amino acids: CASSHDRDTEAFF. CDR3 sequence (DNA): TGTGCCAGCAGTCACGACAGGGACACTGAAGCTTTCTTT.

This chain links TRBV11-3 with TRBJ2-5, with 9 bases lining up with TRBD2. CDR1 is SGHNT, CDR2 YENEEA, per germline. V dropped 5 bases and J dropped 2; count of bases not matched to a gene: 3. This CDR3 region has 14 residues. DNA for the CDR3: TGTGCCAGCAGCCTCCTAGCGGGACAAGAGACCCAGTACTTC. This encodes CASSLLAGQETQYF.

This sequence joins TRBV7-8 and TRBJ2-5; D is ambiguous. CDR3 length: 16 amino acids. Germline V gives CDR1 SGHVS, CDR2 FQNEAQ. V lost 5 bases and J lost 5, with 21 bases in between. CDR3 protein: CASSPMVVTSYETQYF. CDR3 sequence (DNA): TGTGCCAGCAGCCCCATGGTGGTGACAAGTTATGAGACCCAGTACTTC.

The chain combines TRBV6-5 with TRBJ2-5; 11 nucleotides align to TRBD2. There are 14 residues in the CDR3. Germline CDR1 and CDR2: MNHEY and SVGAGI. Unmatched junction bases numbered 6, after V lost 7 bases and J lost 5 bases. The CDR3 coding sequence is TGTGCCAGCACTAGCGGGGGGTTAGGTGAGACCCAGTACTTC. Residues: CASTSGGLGETQYF.

This clone has just one count. The CDR3 coding sequence is TGTGCCACCAGTGATTCGAGGACAGGGGAGGTAAATACGCAGTATTTT. Translated, it gives CATSDSRTGEVNTQYF. V usage is TRBV24-1 and J usage is TRBJ2-3, with 9 positions matching TRBD1. The CDR3 consists of 16 residues. CDR1 KGHDR and CDR2 SFDVKD come from the germline V gene. Trimming cost V 2 bases and J 7 bases; bases outside gene matches: 9.

The chain links TRBV5-4 to TRBJ2-6; a possible D gene is TRBD1 (5 bases). This CDR3 spans 15 amino acids. Trimming stripped 0 bases from V and 2 bases from J, with 6 bases between. CDR1 is SGHNT and CDR2 is YYREEE in the germline V gene (reference sequence). The CDR3 here is CASSLEGAGANVLTF. In DNA form, the CDR3 reads TGTGCCAGCAGCTTGGAAGGGGCTGGGGCCAACGTCCTGACTTTC.

V usage is TRBV29-1 and J usage is TRBJ2-7; 7 bases agree with TRBD1. J gave up 0 bases and V 1 base, and 3 bases lay outside the gene matches. The CDR3 loop spans 14 amino acids. The V gene's germline CDR1 is SQVTM and CDR2 ANQGSEA. The CDR3 DNA follows: TGCAGCGTTGAAGGACAGGGCAGCTCCTACGAGCAGTACTTC. This codes for CSVEGQGSSYEQYF.

The CDR3 nucleotides are TGTGCCAGCAGTGAAGGGGTAAGGACAGGGGACGATCAGCCCCAGCATTTT. It yields the protein CASSEGVRTGDDQPQHF. The V call is TRBV2, the J call TRBJ1-5; 9 bases fit TRBD1. The V gene's germline CDR1 is SNHLY and CDR2 FYNNEI. The junction had 9 bases not matched to a gene; V was cut back by 1 base and J by 5 bases. This CDR3 has 17 amino acids.

The CDR3 here is CASSLELSGGPSAETQYF. The DNA of the CDR3 is TGCGCCAGCAGCTTGGAATTGTCGGGAGGGCCATCAGCAGAGACCCAGTACTTC. This sequence joins TRBV5-1 and TRBJ2-5; 8 bases match TRBD2. Per the germline V gene, CDR1 is SGHRS and CDR2 is YFSETQ. The ends lost 0 bases at V and 4 bases at J; junction bases unmatched: 14. The CDR3 is 18 residues long.

For the CDR3, the DNA is TGTGCCAGCAGTTACTCGTTCCCCGTCCAAGAGACCCAGTACTTC. This codes for CASSYSFPVQETQYF. The genes are TRBV6-5 and TRBJ2-5; D ambiguous. The V gene's germline CDR1 is MNHEY and CDR2 SVGAGI. The CDR3 totals 15 residues. The V gene lost 0 bases and the J gene lost 1 base, with 9 bases spanning the gap.

J is TRBJ2-7 and V is TRBV9; a weak D match, TRBD1 (7 bases). This CDR3 is built from 13 residues. Trimming pared 2 bases from V and 6 bases from J, leaving 12 bases between. The V gene's germline CDR1 is SGDLS and CDR2 YYNGEE. CDR3 protein: CASSVGTAGEQYF. Written as DNA, the CDR3 is TGTGCCAGCAGCGTGGGGACAGCGGGCGAGCAGTACTTC.

This clone was found a few times. This chain joins TRBV6-4 and TRBJ2-7; 8 positions match TRBD2. The CDR3 has 18 amino acids. Germline V gene lookup returns CDR1 MRHNA and CDR2 SNTAGT. V was pared by 0 bases and J by 3 bases, with 13 bases of the junction left unmatched. The CDR3 loop reads CASSDSDLIAGSYYEQYF. CDR3 sequence (DNA): TGTGCCAGCAGTGACTCGGACCTGATAGCGGGGTCTTACTACGAGCAGTACTTC.